Each of the 25 T cell receptor beta chains below was sequenced from the same sample in a study of OX40 agonist ivuxolimab in advanced cancers. Data came from immunoSEQ multiplex PCR; TCRdb stores just in-frame clones and leaves some out. The sample lists approximately 55,000 clones; roughly 86% were seen once. The input for sequencing was CD4+ or CD8+ T cells sorted from blood, taken in a trial of the OX40 agonist ivuxolimab. These receptors were collected from an adult with an advanced solid tumor such as melanoma, head and neck, liver or kidney cancer.

The chain joins TRBV29-1 to TRBJ2-7; 13 nucleotides line up with TRBD2. The ends lost 4 bases at V and 0 bases at J; junction bases unmatched: 6. Germline CDR1 is SQVTM and CDR2 is ANQGSEA. This CDR3 is 16 amino acids long. The DNA for the CDR3 is TGCAGCGTTGTTACTAGCGGGAGGGCTTACTCCTACGAGCAGTACTTC. Amino acid sequence: CSVVTSGRAYSYEQYF.

The table lists this clone with a few counts. J is TRBJ1-2 and V is TRBV7-3; maybe TRBD1 (6 bases). Trimming stripped 2 bases from V and 8 bases from J, with 18 bases between. The CDR3 totals 15 residues. Germline V lookup: CDR1 SGHTA, CDR2 FQGTGA. The CDR3 here is CASSLDARGFEGYTF. The CDR3, as DNA: TGTGCCAGCAGCTTAGACGCCAGGGGATTTGAGGGCTACACCTTC. The variable domain in full, completed from reference TRBV7-3 and TRBJ1-2, reads GAGVSQTPSNKVTEKGKYVELRCDPISGHTALYWYRQSLGQGPEFLIYFQGTGAADDSGLPNDRFFAVRPEGSVSTLKIQRTERGDSAVYLCASSLDARGFEGYTFGSGTRLTVV.

The chain couples TRBV18 to TRBJ1-1; possibly TRBD1 for D (6 bases). The CDR3 is made up of 14 amino acids. Germline assignment: CDR1 KGHSH and CDR2 LQKENI. V lost 5 bases and J 1 base, leaving 11 bases between the germline ends. DNA of the CDR3: TGTGCCAGCTCATGGGGGGCAGGGAACACTGAAGCTTTCTTT. Protein sequence: CASSWGAGNTEAFF.

The genes are TRBV7-9 and TRBJ2-2, with TRBD1 matching 9 bases. In germline, CDR1 is SEHNR, CDR2 FQNEAQ (reference sequence). V lost 4 bases to trimming and J lost 3 bases; unmatched junction nucleotides: 12. The CDR3 loop spans 18 amino acids. Here the CDR3 DNA reads TGTGCCAGCAGCTCCCCTGTCGGACAGGGGAGAGACACCGGGGAGCTGTTTTTT. It codes for CASSSPVGQGRDTGELFF.

This rearrangement joins TRBV7-2 to TRBJ2-3; a possible D gene is TRBD2 (5 bases). The CDR3 consists of 14 residues. Germline CDR1 and CDR2: SGHTA and FQGNSA. The V and J ends lost 4 bases and 6 bases respectively, with 14 bases between them. The CDR3 reads CASSSGIEGDTQYF. In DNA form, the CDR3 reads TGTGCCAGCAGCTCCGGGATCGAAGGGGATACGCAGTATTTT.

This clone occurred a few times. This chain joins TRBV6-6 and TRBJ1-3; D gene ambiguous. The CDR3 contains 15 residues. V lost 6 bases and J lost 0, with 12 bases in between. Germline assignment: CDR1 MNHNY and CDR2 SVGAGI (reference sequence). The CDR3 protein is CASSPGERSGNTIYF. DNA of the CDR3: TGTGCCAGCAGCCCCGGGGAGCGCTCTGGAAACACCATATATTTT.

The chain combines TRBV21-1 with TRBJ1-4. TRBV21-1 is noted as a pseudogene. CDR3 length equals 10 residues. CDR3 sequence reads: CASSNEKLFF. The CDR3 DNA follows: TGTGCCAGCAGCAATGAAAAACTGTTTTTT.

The chain has TRBV18 and TRBJ2-1; 11 bases match TRBD1. J gave up 3 bases and V 2 bases, and 0 bases lay outside the gene matches. This CDR3 has 15 amino acids. Germline V gene lookup returns CDR1 KGHSH and CDR2 LQKENI. In DNA form, the CDR3 reads TGTGCCAGCTCACCAGGGACAGGGGGCTACAATGAGCAGTTCTTC. Protein: CASSPGTGGYNEQFF.

This clone was counted between two and nine times. The chain is built from TRBV6-5 and TRBJ1-5, with TRBD1 matching 9 bases. The V gene end was trimmed by 4 bases and the J gene end by 7 bases; junction bases not matched to a gene: 5. CDR1 MNHEY and CDR2 SVGAGI come from the germline V gene. CDR3 length: 14 amino acids. The CDR3 sequence: CASSFRTGDQPQHF. The CDR3 DNA sequence: TGTGCCAGCAGTTTCCGGACAGGGGACCAGCCCCAGCATTTT.

V and J are TRBV29-1 and TRBJ2-1; D unclear. Deletions cut 2 bases from V and 0 bases from J, with 8 bases between. Germline V gene sequence: CDR1 SQVTM, CDR2 ANQGSEA. The CDR3 runs 14 residues. CDR3 sequence reads: CSVERWASYNEQFF. The CDR3 nucleotides read TGCAGCGTTGAAAGGTGGGCCTCCTACAATGAGCAGTTCTTC.

The V call is TRBV10-3, the J call TRBJ1-1; TRBD1 matches 11 bases. Trimming at V came to 6 bases and at J to 5 bases, leaving 8 bases not matched to a gene. Germline values: CDR1 ENHRY, CDR2 SYGVKD. This CDR3 spans 15 amino acids. CDR3 in DNA: TGTGCCATCAGGCCTGGACAGGGGGCGAGGACTGAAGCTTTCTTT. This sequence encodes CAIRPGQGARTEAFF.

This sequence joins TRBV4-1 and TRBJ1-5; the D is unclear. The germline V gene has CDR1 MGHRA and CDR2 YSYEKL. This CDR3 contains 13 residues. Trimming stripped 2 bases from V and 2 bases from J, with 4 bases between. CDR3 DNA sequence: TGCGCCAGCAGCCAACGGCGCAATCAGCCCCAGCATTTT. This gives the protein CASSQRRNQPQHF.

V gene TRBV5-1 combines with J gene TRBJ1-1, with 7 bases aligning to TRBD1. The J segment lost 7 bases and the V segment lost 7 bases, leaving 10 bases of the junction unmatched. Looked up from germline, CDR1 is SGHRS and CDR2 is YFSETQ. This CDR3 is 13 amino acids long. CDR3 DNA: TGCGCCAGCCGATTCGACAGGGTTGGTGAAGCTTTCTTT. Protein sequence: CASRFDRVGEAFF.

The chain combines TRBV19 with TRBJ1-2; 8 positions match TRBD1. The junction had 10 bases not matched to a gene; V was cut back by 7 bases and J by 0 bases. Germline lookup yields CDR1 LNHDA and CDR2 SQIVND (reference sequence). The CDR3 loop spans 16 amino acids. CDR3 DNA: TGTGCCAGTACCCATTCCGGACAGGGCTCTAACTATGGCTACACCTTC. This gives the protein CASTHSGQGSNYGYTF.

The V gene is TRBV7-9, the J gene TRBJ2-7; weak D call: TRBD2 (6 bases). Trimming removed 0 bases at V and 0 bases at J, with 9 bases between. This CDR3 comprises 15 residues. Germline assignment: CDR1 SEHNR and CDR2 FQNEAQ (reference sequence). The CDR3 DNA reads as TGTGCCAGCAGCTTAGCCCCTAGCGTCTCCTACGAGCAGTACTTC. Amino acids: CASSLAPSVSYEQYF.

The chain recombines TRBV7-3 with TRBJ2-1; 12 nucleotides match TRBD2. Trimming at V came to 4 bases and at J to 5 bases, leaving 3 bases not matched to a gene. The CDR3 extends over 15 amino acids. CDR1 and CDR2 from the germline V gene are SGHTA and FQGTGA. The CDR3 DNA follows: TGTGCCAGCAGCTACCGGACTAGCGGGGACAATGAGCAGTTCTTC. This gives the protein CASSYRTSGDNEQFF. Full variable domain (outside the CDR3, taken from reference TRBV7-3 and TRBJ2-1): GAGVSQTPSNKVTEKGKYVELRCDPISGHTALYWYRQSLGQGPEFLIYFQGTGAADDSGLPNDRFFAVRPEGSVSTLKIQRTERGDSAVYLCASSYRTSGDNEQFFGPGTRLTVL.

Notes on this clone: The junction departs from the called germline gene at one end, perhaps through a read error. V is TRBV7-9 and J is TRBJ2-5, with D tentatively TRBD2 (5 bases). There are 16 residues in the CDR3. Germline CDR1 SEHNR, CDR2 FQNEAQ (reference sequence). CDR3 in amino acids: CASSPEGSFGQGTQYF. The CDR3 nucleotides read TGTGCCAGCAGCCCAGAGGGTAGCTTTGGGCAAGGGACCCAGTACTTC. Drawing the rest from reference TRBV7-9 and TRBJ2-5, the complete variable domain is DTGVSQNPRHKITKRGQNVTFRCDPISEHNRLYWYRQTLGQGPEFLTYFQNEAQLEKSRLLSDRFSAERPKGSFSTLEIQRTEQGDSAMYLCASSPEGSFGQGTQYFGPGTRLLVL.

The rearrangement links TRBV28 to TRBJ2-7, with TRBD1 identical over 9 bases. The CDR3 sequence is 14 residues long. Per the germline V gene, CDR1 is MDHEN and CDR2 is SYDVKM. Trimming removed 8 bases from V and 3 bases from J; junction bases left unmatched: 8. CDR3 in amino acids: CASQRDRVVYEQYF. The CDR3, as DNA: TGTGCCAGCCAGAGGGACAGGGTAGTCTACGAGCAGTACTTC.

This chain links TRBV18 with TRBJ2-4, with TRBD1 matching 8 bases. The CDR3 sequence is 16 residues long. The V and J ends lost 4 bases and 4 bases, in that order; junction bases with no gene match: 9. Germline-derived CDR1 and CDR2 are KGHSH and LQKENI. CDR3 sequence (DNA): TGTGCCAGCTCACGACAGGGGTCCCCCTTTAAAAACATTCAGTACTTC. Its protein is CASSRQGSPFKNIQYF.

The gene calls are TRBV5-6 and TRBJ2-7; 10 nucleotides line up with TRBD1. The CDR3 contains 13 residues. With 4 bases clipped from V and 6 bases from J, the junction kept 4 bases outside the gene matches. Germline lookup yields CDR1 SGHDT and CDR2 YYEEEE. In nucleotides, the CDR3 is TGTGCCAGCAGCCCAAGGGACAGGGGCGAGCAGTACTTC. The encoded protein is CASSPRDRGEQYF. The variable domain in full, completed from reference TRBV5-6 and TRBJ2-7, reads DAGVTQSPTHLIKTRGQQVTLRCSPKSGHDTVSWYQQALGQGPQFIFQYYEEEERQRGNFPDRFSGHQFPNYSSELNVNALLLGDSALYLCASSPRDRGEQYFGPGTRLTVT.

J is TRBJ1-2 and V is TRBV28; D possibly corresponds to TRBD1 (5 bases). CDR3 length: 15 amino acids. V was cut by 2 bases and J by 4 bases, with 14 bases left in between. In germline, CDR1 is MDHEN, CDR2 SYDVKM. The CDR3 protein is CASSLLRDLLYGYTF. The CDR3 bases are TGTGCCAGCAGTTTACTCAGGGATCTTCTCTATGGCTACACCTTC.

This clone was observed a handful of times. J is TRBJ2-4 and V is TRBV4-2, with D perhaps TRBD2 (6 bases). V was pared by 2 bases and J by 14 bases, with 16 bases between. The germline V gene encodes CDR1 LGHNA and CDR2 YNFKEQ. The CDR3 covers 13 residues. CDR3 amino acids: CASSQRGVHPEYF. CDR3 nucleotide sequence: TGTGCCAGCAGCCAACGCGGGGTCCACCCTGAGTACTTC.

This chain links TRBV14 with TRBJ1-1; 8 bases line up with TRBD1. Germline V gives CDR1 SGHDN, CDR2 FVKESK. This CDR3 has 17 residues. V trimming: 3 bases; J trimming: 5 bases; junction bases outside the gene matches: 14. The CDR3 DNA reads as TGTGCCAGCAGCCATCCAGGGGGCGGGGGGCGAGGAACTGAAGCTTTCTTT. Protein sequence: CASSHPGGGGRGTEAFF.

V is TRBV28 and J is TRBJ1-3; D remains ambiguous. Between the trimmed V and J ends, which lost 8 bases and 1 base, there was a span of 9 bases. Germline CDR1 MDHEN, CDR2 SYDVKM. This CDR3 contains 13 residues. The CDR3 loop reads CASFMGSGNTIYF. CDR3 DNA: TGTGCCAGCTTCATGGGGTCTGGAAACACCATATATTTT.

V and J are TRBV7-3 and TRBJ2-7; D remains unclear. The CDR3 runs 16 residues. Germline V gives CDR1 SGHTA, CDR2 FQGTGA. V was shortened by 0 bases and J by 0 bases, with 12 bases between the two germline ends. The CDR3 spells CASSLTSDTSSYEQYF. CDR3 sequence (DNA): TGTGCCAGCAGCTTAACGAGCGATACAAGCTCCTACGAGCAGTACTTC.